The rows below give T cell receptor beta chains drawn from one sample of a study of T cell clonotyping in hematopoietic cell transplantation. Assay: immunoSEQ multiplex PCR; the TCRdb copy retains only in-frame clones and omits some. Among 2,000 or so clones listed, roughly 92% were seen once. The material was peripheral blood mononuclear cells, obtained before stem cell transplant. The receptors here all came from a woman in her forties or fifties with acute myeloid leukemia. Some clones in this sample may be carry-over from other donors' samples. Both conserved end residues are part of each CDR3. The D gene is left open where the match is weak. Size is omitted from some rows. Given values are once, few, many or a class for expanded clones.

TRBJ1-6,.,TRBV5-6,TRBD1,CASSLGFQGADPLHF,TGTGCCAGCAGCTTGGGATTCCAGGGGGCAGATCCCCTCCACTTT
TRBJ1-1,.,TRBV18,.,CASSPSHGGGTEAFF,TGTGCCAGCTCACCGTCACATGGCGGCGGCACTGAAGCTTTCTTT
TRBJ2-3,.,TRBV7-2,TRBD1,CASSLMDRSADTQYF,TGTGCCAGCAGCCTAATGGACAGGTCAGCAGATACGCAGTATTTT
TRBJ1-6,few,TRBV5-6,.,CASSLQPRLGASPLHF,TGTGCCAGCAGCTTGCAACCCCGTCTGGGCGCTTCACCCCTCCACTTT
TRBJ2-2,.,TRBV7-9,TRBD1,CASSWDRSNTGELFF,TGTGCCAGCAGCTGGGACAGATCGAACACCGGGGAGCTGTTTTTT
TRBJ1-2,.,TRBV18,.,CASSPAGKYYGYTF,TGTGCCAGCTCACCCGCCGGGAAATACTATGGCTACACCTTC
TRBJ2-7,few,TRBV5-6,.,CASPTDSYEQYF,TGTGCCAGCCCCACAGATTCCTACGAGCAGTACTTC
TRBJ1-5,.,TRBV7-2,.,CASSLPPGREHF,TGTGCCAGCAGCTTACCCCCCGGACGGGAGCATTTT
TRBJ1-6,.,TRBV18,TRBD1,CASSPSRTGYNSPLHF,TGTGCCAGCTCACCATCCAGGACAGGGTATAATTCACCCCTCCACTTT
TRBJ2-6,.,TRBV7-6,.,CASSRPSGANVLTF,TGTGCCAGCAGCCGCCCGAGTGGGGCCAACGTCCTGACTTTC
TRBJ2-1,.,TRBV11-2,TRBD2,CASSLAGRDEQFF,TGTGCCAGCAGCTTAGCGGGGAGGGATGAGCAGTTCTTC
TRBJ1-1,.,TRBV5-6,.,CASSLGGRTEAFF,TGTGCCAGCAGCTTGGGAGGGAGGACTGAAGCTTTCTTT
TRBJ1-4,.,TRBV7-9,.,CASSPWSGEIEKLFF,TGTGCCAGCAGCCCATGGTCGGGGGAGATTGAAAAACTGTTTTTT
TRBJ2-5,.,TRBV5-1,.,CASSLDSRGETQYF,TGCGCCAGCAGTCTGGACAGCCGCGGAGAGACCCAGTACTTC
TRBJ2-1,.,TRBV5-1,.,CASSQAGGGYNEQFF,TGCGCCAGCAGCCAGGCAGGGGGGGGGTACAATGAGCAGTTCTTC
TRBJ1-1,.,TRBV15,.,CATSRVDAGNTEAFF,TGTGCCACCAGCAGAGTGGACGCGGGGAACACTGAAGCTTTCTTT
TRBJ1-6,.,TRBV11-2,.,CASSLKGSNSPLHF,TGTGCCAGCAGCTTAAAAGGGTCGAACTCACCCCTCCACTTT
TRBJ1-2,.,TRBV7-2,.,CASSLGREDGYTF,TGTGCCAGCAGCTTGGGGCGGGAGGATGGCTACACCTTC
TRBJ1-2,.,TRBV25-1,.,CASSEREGYYGYTF,TGTGCCAGCAGTGAAAGGGAGGGCTACTATGGCTACACCTTC
TRBJ1-2,.,TRBV5-1,.,CASSLTSYGYTF,TGCGCCAGCAGCTTGACGTCGTATGGCTACACCTTC
TRBJ2-3,.,TRBV4-3,.,CASSQELSSLPSTDTQYF,TGCGCCAGCAGCCAAGAGTTAAGTAGTCTCCCTAGCACAGATACGCAGTATTTT
TRBJ2-2,.,TRBV7-9,TRBD1,CASSSGGSETGELFF,TGTGCCAGCAGCTCAGGGGGCTCGGAGACCGGGGAGCTGTTTTTT
TRBJ2-1,.,TRBV7-8,TRBD2,CASSLTLAGGYNEQFF,TGTGCCAGCAGCTTAACCCTAGCGGGGGGATACAATGAGCAGTTCTTC
TRBJ2-1,.,TRBV7-2,.,CASSLQLYNEQFF,TGTGCCAGCAGCTTACAACTCTACAATGAGCAGTTCTTC
TRBJ2-5,few,TRBV5-4,.,CASSFVPAETQYF,TGTGCCAGCAGCTTTGTCCCCGCCGAGACCCAGTACTTC
TRBJ1-1,.,TRBV10-2,.,CASSAGGGITEAFF,TGCGCCAGCAGTGCGGGGGGGGGTATCACTGAAGCTTTCTTT
TRBJ2-2,.,TRBV12-5,.,CASGLVPGAGELFF,TGTGCTAGTGGTTTGGTCCCTGGAGCCGGGGAGCTGTTTTTT
TRBJ2-6,.,TRBV7-3,TRBD2,CASSKTGTRGSGANVLTF,TGTGCCAGCAGCAAAACCGGGACTAGGGGCTCTGGGGCCAACGTCCTGACTTTC
TRBJ1-3,.,TRBV7-2,.,CASRLGDGNTIYF,TGTGCCAGCAGACTAGGGGACGGAAACACCATATATTTT
TRBJ2-1,.,TRBV11-1,TRBD2,CASSLVELAGGLAYNEQFF,TGTGCCAGCAGCTTAGTCGAACTAGCGGGGGGGCTTGCCTACAATGAGCAGTTCTTC
TRBJ2-1,.,TRBV10-2,TRBD2,CASSHLAGGYNEQFF,TGCGCCAGCAGCCATCTAGCGGGGGGATACAATGAGCAGTTCTTC
TRBJ2-7,.,TRBV2,TRBD2,CASSFSGGAHYEQYF,TGTGCCAGCAGTTTTAGCGGGGGGGCACACTACGAGCAGTACTTC
TRBJ1-5,.,TRBV19,.,CASSWVGRNQPQHF,TGTGCCAGTAGTTGGGTGGGGAGGAATCAGCCCCAGCATTTT
TRBJ1-6,.,TRBV6-1,TRBD1,CASSKARGTGGHNSPLHF,TGTGCCAGCAGTAAAGCCCGTGGGACAGGGGGTCATAATTCACCCCTCCACTTT
TRBJ2-1,.,TRBV2,TRBD2,CASSEELGASGGSDNEQFF,TGTGCCAGCAGTGAAGAGCTTGGTGCTAGCGGGGGTAGTGACAATGAGCAGTTCTTC
TRBJ1-4,.,TRBV2,.,CASRRIQGQKLFF,TGTGCCAGCAGACGAATACAGGGTCAGAAACTGTTTTTT
TRBJ2-3,once,TRBV7-2,TRBD2,CASSLGTSGGQDTQYF,TGTGCCAGCAGCCTAGGGACTAGCGGGGGGCAGGATACGCAGTATTTT
TRBJ2-7,few,TRBV11-2,.,CASSSTGETSYEQYF,TGTGCCAGCAGCTCGACCGGGGAAACCTCCTACGAGCAGTACTTC
TRBJ1-1,.,TRBV7-3,.,CASSLNSMTEAFF,TGTGCCAGCAGCTTAAATTCGATGACTGAAGCTTTCTTT
TRBJ1-2,few,TRBV4-3,.,CASSRTVYEGYTF,TGCGCCAGCAGCCGGACAGTCTACGAGGGCTACACCTTC
TRBJ1-2,.,TRBV19,.,CASSFRAGYGYTF,TGTGCCAGTAGTTTTCGGGCCGGCTATGGCTACACCTTC
TRBJ2-2,.,TRBV2,.,CASSGIAGELFF,TGTGCCAGCAGTGGGATAGCCGGGGAGCTGTTTTTT
TRBJ1-1,once,TRBV19,.,CASTAAGWHTEAFF,TGTGCCAGTACCGCCGCGGGATGGCACACTGAAGCTTTCTTT
TRBJ1-2,once,TRBV5-3,.,CARSRTWTDYGYTF,TGTGCCAGAAGCAGAACTTGGACAGACTATGGCTACACCTTC
TRBJ1-1,.,TRBV18,.,CASSPRTAGGNTEAFF,TGTGCCAGCTCACCAAGGACAGCTGGTGGGAACACTGAAGCTTTCTTT
TRBJ1-2,.,TRBV28,.,CASSYEYLDLGRPGGYTF,TGTGCCAGCAGTTACGAATACCTAGATTTGGGTCGCCCCGGCGGCTACACCTTC
TRBJ1-4,.,TRBV7-6,.,CASSPQGTPNEKLFF,TGTGCCAGCAGCCCTCAGGGGACTCCTAATGAAAAACTGTTTTTT
TRBJ2-3,once,TRBV7-9,.,CASSLVKASAGDTQYF,TGTGCCAGCAGCTTAGTGAAGGCTAGCGCCGGAGATACGCAGTATTTT
TRBJ1-5,.,TRBV15,.,CATSSHISNQPQHF,TGTGCCACCAGTAGTCATATCAGCAATCAGCCCCAGCATTTT
TRBJ1-1,.,TRBV20-1,.,CSAPAGVEAFF,TGCAGTGCCCCCGCGGGGGTTGAAGCTTTCTTT
TRBJ1-6,.,TRBV27,TRBD1,CASSSFRDRGNSPLHF,TGTGCCAGCAGTTCTTTCCGGGACAGGGGTAATTCACCCCTCCACTTT
TRBJ1-4,.,TRBV2,.,CASSPRGMGNEKLFF,TGTGCCAGCAGTCCCAGGGGCATGGGTAATGAAAAACTGTTTTTT
TRBJ2-7,.,TRBV5-1,.,CASRYLRDPSYEQYF,TGCGCCAGCAGATACCTCCGGGACCCTTCTTACGAGCAGTACTTC
TRBJ1-1,.,TRBV30,.,CAWSLPGASVAFF,TGTGCCTGGAGTCTCCCGGGGGCATCAGTGGCTTTCTTT
TRBJ1-5,.,TRBV28,.,CASSSAGINQPQHF,TGTGCCAGCAGTTCAGCAGGAATCAATCAGCCCCAGCATTTT
TRBJ2-3,.,TRBV7-2,.,CASSLGGATDTQYF,TGTGCCAGCAGCTTAGGGGGGGCGACAGATACGCAGTATTTT
TRBJ2-5,.,TRBV7-2,TRBD2,CASSFGRGGETQYF,TGTGCCAGCAGCTTTGGGCGGGGGGGAGAGACCCAGTACTTC
TRBJ2-2,.,TRBV5-1,.,CASREGLMGTGELFF,TGCGCCAGCAGGGAGGGGCTTATGGGCACCGGGGAGCTGTTTTTT